This is a list of T cell receptor beta chains from one sample in a study of blood T cell repertoires in COVID-19. The protocol was immunoSEQ multiplex PCR, while the TCRdb copy is restricted to in-frame clones and leaves out a portion. The sample contains 250,000 to 350,000 clones, approximately 86% of which appear only once. Sequenced sample: peripheral blood. Receptors were obtained from a man between 18 and 29 years old with active or convalescent COVID-19. Both conserved end residues are part of each CDR3. A row's size may be missing; if present it is once, few, many or a size class.

V	size	J	CDR3
TRBV28	NA	TRBJ1-2	CASRPPVRAGPSANYGYTF
TRBV6-6	NA	TRBJ2-2	CASSYSNTVGELFF
TRBV10-1	NA	TRBJ2-1	CASSFDRVFDEQFF
TRBV6-1	NA	TRBJ1-5	CASSEAGGHDQPQHF
TRBV14	NA	TRBJ1-5	CASINATTGGGGFYQPQHF
TRBV5-5	NA	TRBJ1-1	CASSLHRGGTEAFF
TRBV25-1	NA	TRBJ2-1	CASRRLGEQFF
TRBV9	NA	TRBJ1-1	CASSVEQTGEAFF
TRBV7-3	NA	TRBJ2-1	CASSLAGSSYNEQFF
TRBV21-1	NA	TRBJ2-1	CARVRGGYHNEQFF
TRBV7-2	NA	TRBJ2-5	CASSFYGEQETQYF
TRBV28	NA	TRBJ1-4	CASSLGQAPSKLFF
TRBV18	NA	TRBJ2-3	CASSPLGTGGSDTQYF
TRBV7-3	NA	TRBJ2-2	CASSLIASGGTGELFF
TRBV18	NA	TRBJ2-5	CASTSGGKETQYF
TRBV5-1	NA	TRBJ2-1	CASSPLASSYNEQFF
TRBV28	NA	TRBJ1-2	CASSKLTAGGAVRGYTF
TRBV5-6	NA	TRBJ1-1	CASSLAPRQLNTEAFF
TRBV5-1	NA	TRBJ1-2	CASSLEVQGAGGYTF
TRBV6-5	NA	TRBJ1-5	CASAGYDNQPQHF
TRBV9	NA	TRBJ2-1	CASSLGTSGRNYNEQFF
TRBV19	NA	TRBJ1-1	CASSNQAGTEAFF
TRBV14	NA	TRBJ2-1	CASSQASSRVNEQFF
TRBV6-5	NA	TRBJ1-1	CASSKQGGTTEAFF
TRBV5-1	NA	TRBJ1-1	CASSLRRNTEAFF
TRBV5-8	NA	TRBJ2-2	CASSDVGGKNTGELFF
TRBV10-3	NA	TRBJ1-1	CAISFRDRGNTEAFF
TRBV3-1/TRBV3-2	NA	TRBJ2-1	CASSQGGISYNEQFF
TRBV28	NA	TRBJ1-1	CASSSREGEAFF
TRBV20-1	NA	TRBJ2-7	CSASPTGGGYREQYF
TRBV27	NA	TRBJ1-4	CASSLQGMSEKLFF
TRBV7-6	NA	TRBJ2-1	CASSLALGLATSSYNEQFF
TRBV28	NA	TRBJ1-3	CASSLGTGRVLDTIYF
TRBV7-9	NA	TRBJ2-7	CASSFRTVENEQYF
TRBV28	NA	TRBJ1-5	CASSIQGAFAQPQHF
TRBV3-1/TRBV3-2	NA	TRBJ2-3	CASSQTVSSGGAIADTQYF
TRBV15	once	TRBJ2-3	CATSIFRGPPDTQYF
TRBV12-5	NA	TRBJ2-1	CASGLPGQGAPEQFF
TRBV4-1	NA	TRBJ2-7	CASSQLVSSYEQYF
TRBV27	NA	TRBJ2-7	CASSQGTSGNEQYF
TRBV10-1	NA	TRBJ1-1	CARNGGENTEAFF
TRBV18	once	TRBJ1-3	CASSPSSGNTIYF
TRBV6-5	NA	TRBJ1-3	CASSYTTGHGNTIYF
TRBV4-1	few	TRBJ1-3	CASSVSGGGNTIYF
TRBV5-1	NA	TRBJ1-4	CASSLWEQGVNEKLFF
TRBV11-2	NA	TRBJ1-6	CASTLSGVSYNSPLHF
TRBV10-3	NA	TRBJ1-5	CAISESIGVQPQHF
TRBV12-5	NA	TRBJ2-3	CASGFGTSGGAGRDTQYF
TRBV7-8	NA	TRBJ1-6	CASSLTRDSQNSPLHF
TRBV19	NA	TRBJ1-1	CASTTPSWASGTEAFF
TRBV2	NA	TRBJ2-7	CASSVSVAKTYEQYF
TRBV2	NA	TRBJ2-2	CASLQGNTGELFF
TRBV4-1	NA	TRBJ2-7	CASSRHLAKDYEQYF
TRBV28	once	TRBJ1-4	CASSPVGGPNEELFF
TRBV6-2/TRBV6-3	NA	TRBJ2-5	CASSQTSGRVLLETQYF
TRBV10-3	NA	TRBJ1-5	CAISDDPREGVSNQPQHF
TRBV28	NA	TRBJ2-7	CASSTYSSSYEQYF
TRBV28	NA	TRBJ2-7	CASSRSSGVGYEQYF
TRBV5-1	NA	TRBJ2-6	CASSYGQVLTNGANVLTF